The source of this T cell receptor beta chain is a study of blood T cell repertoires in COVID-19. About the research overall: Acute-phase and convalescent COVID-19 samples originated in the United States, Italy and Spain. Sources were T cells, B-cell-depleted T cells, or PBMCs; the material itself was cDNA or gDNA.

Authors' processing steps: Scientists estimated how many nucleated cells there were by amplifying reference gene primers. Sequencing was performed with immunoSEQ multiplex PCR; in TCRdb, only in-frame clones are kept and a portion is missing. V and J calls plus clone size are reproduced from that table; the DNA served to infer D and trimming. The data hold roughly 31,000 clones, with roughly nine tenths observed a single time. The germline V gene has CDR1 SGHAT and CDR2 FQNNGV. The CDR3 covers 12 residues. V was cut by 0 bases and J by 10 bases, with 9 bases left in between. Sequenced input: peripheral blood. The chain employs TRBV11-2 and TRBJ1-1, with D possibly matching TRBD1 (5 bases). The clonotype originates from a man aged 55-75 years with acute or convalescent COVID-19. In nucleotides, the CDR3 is TGTGCCAGCAGCTTAGACGGGGGACGAGCTTTCTTT. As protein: CASSLDGGRAFF.